Presented here are 31 T cell receptor beta chains from one specimen sequenced in a study of CD8 T cells in ankylosing spondylitis. In TCRdb, the 5' RACE reads were re-called with MiXCR into one record per CDR3 protein. The sample includes about 340,000 distinct CDR3 sequences, roughly 15% seen only once; the top ten take 0.95% to 1.4%. Sample: blood, either unsorted or a sorted T cell fraction (not recorded which). These receptors all stem from a male donor with ankylosing spondylitis or in good health (not recorded which).

This rearrangement joins TRBV7-6 to TRBJ2-7; D remains ambiguous. This CDR3 region has 14 residues. From germline, CDR1 is SGHVS and CDR2 FNYEAQ. V lost 5 bases and J 3 bases, leaving 14 bases between the germline ends. CDR3 sequence (DNA): TGTGCCAGCAGCCTGAGAGCGAGGAGCTACGAGCAGTACTTC. As protein: CASSLRARSYEQYF.

DNA of the CDR3: TGCGCCAGCAGCCCCCTTGGGGAGGGGCGGGATGAGCAGTTCTTC. This gives the protein CASSPLGEGRDEQFF. The chain couples TRBV4-1 to TRBJ2-1, with 7 bases matching TRBD2. There are 15 residues in the CDR3. The trim removed 4 bases at V and 8 bases at J, leaving 11 bases unmatched. Germline loops: CDR1 MGHRA, CDR2 YSYEKL.

In its sample, this clonotype was seen a few times. One junction end does not reproduce the germline sequence, and a read error may be involved. J is TRBJ2-2 and V is TRBV29-1; 9 nucleotides agree with TRBD1. Germline CDR1 SQVTM, CDR2 ANQGSEA. There are 15 residues in the CDR3. The CDR3 DNA reads TGCAGCGTAGGCCGGACAGGGGCGAAAACCGGGGAGCTGTTTTTT. Protein: CSVGRTGAKTGELFF.

The rearrangement uses TRBV10-3 and TRBJ2-7; 7 bases fit TRBD1. This CDR3 has 14 amino acids. Germline CDR1 ENHRY, CDR2 SYGVKD. After removal of 2 bases from V and 6 bases from J, the junction contained 7 bases not matched to a gene. This CDR3 reads CAISEQGEFSEQYF. CDR3 sequence (DNA): TGTGCCATCAGTGAGCAGGGGGAGTTTTCCGAGCAGTACTTC.

The J gene is TRBJ2-2, the V gene TRBV5-4; TRBD1 matches at 7 bases. Germline CDR1 SGHNT, CDR2 YYREEE (reference sequence). The CDR3 length is 16 residues. V lost 4 bases and J lost 1; bases outside the gene matches: 7. CDR3 amino acids: CASSTRDSRNTGELFF. The CDR3 DNA reads TGTGCCAGCAGCACTAGGGACAGCCGGAACACCGGGGAGCTGTTTTTT.

This clonotype occurred a few times. This chain connects TRBV27 to TRBJ2-1, with 7 bases fitting TRBD2. Germline V gene sequence: CDR1 MNHEY, CDR2 SMNVEV (reference sequence). This CDR3 comprises 15 residues. J was trimmed by 0 bases and V by 8 bases; bases with no gene match: 7. This CDR3 is CASHRLAGSYNEQFF. The CDR3 bases are TGTGCCAGCCATCGACTAGCCGGCTCCTACAATGAGCAGTTCTTC.

The chain combines TRBV11-2 with TRBJ1-1; a possible D gene is TRBD1 (6 bases). The V end lost 4 bases, the J end lost 1 base, and 10 bases lay between the germline ends. The CDR3 has 14 amino acids. CDR1 and CDR2 (germline): SGHAT, FQNNGV. CDR3 sequence: CASSSQGRNTEAFF. The CDR3 DNA follows: TGTGCCAGCAGCTCACAGGGCCGGAACACTGAAGCTTTCTTT.

The rearrangement uses TRBV12-3 or TRBV12-4 and TRBJ1-2; D gene uncertain. The CDR3 length is 13 residues. Trimming cost V 3 bases and J 3 bases, with 8 bases left between them. The CDR3 bases are TGTGCCAGCAGTTTTAACTCCGACTATGGCTACACCTTC. Translation gives CASSFNSDYGYTF.

This clonotype was seen only a few times. Here the CDR3 DNA reads TGCGCCAGCAGCTTTCGTAGCGGTTACACCGGGGAGCTGTTTTTT. This sequence encodes CASSFRSGYTGELFF. The rearrangement links TRBV5-1 to TRBJ2-2; D is perhaps TRBD2 (6 bases). The length of the CDR3 is 15 residues. The V end lost 2 bases, the J end lost 3 bases, and 11 bases lay between the germline ends. CDR1 and CDR2 from the germline V gene are SGHRS and YFSETQ.

The rearrangement joins TRBV6-1 to TRBJ1-6, with D possibly matching TRBD1 (5 bases). Germline V gene lookup returns CDR1 MNHNS and CDR2 SASEGT. The CDR3 has 14 amino acids. V dropped 4 bases and J dropped 6 bases, with 10 bases sitting between them. CDR3 amino acids: CASSGRDANSPLHF. The CDR3, as DNA: TGTGCCAGCAGTGGGAGGGACGCTAATTCACCCCTCCACTTT.

This clonotype was detected ten times or more. This chain links TRBV12-3 or TRBV12-4 with TRBJ2-5; D could derive from TRBD1 or TRBD2 (5 bases each). Trimming stripped 6 bases from V and 5 bases from J, with 13 bases between. This CDR3 has 13 residues. DNA for the CDR3: TGTGCCAGCAGCTTTGGGGGTAGGGAGACCCAGTACTTC. Its protein is CASSFGGRETQYF.

This chain links TRBV11-2 with TRBJ2-3; 10 nucleotides agree with TRBD2. The CDR3 totals 17 residues. V gave up 2 bases and J gave up 2 bases; unmatched junction bases: 7. The germline V gene encodes CDR1 SGHAT and CDR2 FQNNGV. The CDR3 reads CASSLRLLAGFTDTQYF. The CDR3 DNA follows: TGTGCCAGCAGCTTAAGACTACTAGCGGGGTTCACAGATACGCAGTATTTT.

Only a few counts were recorded for this clonotype. The chain is built from TRBV29-1 and TRBJ1-4; D unclear. The V end lost 4 bases, the J end lost 7 bases, and 4 bases lay between the germline ends. This CDR3 region has 10 residues. Per germline, CDR1 SQVTM and CDR2 ANQGSEA. DNA of the CDR3: TGCAGCGTTGTAGCTGAAAAACTGTTTTTT. Protein sequence: CSVVAEKLFF.

This clonotype was picked up a small number of times. V gene TRBV5-1 combines with J gene TRBJ1-1; 7 bases are shared with TRBD1. The trim removed 1 base at V and 4 bases at J, leaving 4 bases unmatched. Germline loops: CDR1 SGHRS, CDR2 YFSETQ. This CDR3 has 14 amino acids. The CDR3 sequence: CASSLWQGGTEAFF. CDR3 sequence (DNA): TGCGCCAGCAGCTTGTGGCAGGGGGGCACTGAAGCTTTCTTT.

The rearrangement uses TRBV13 and TRBJ1-6; TRBD1 matches at 8 bases. The V gene end was trimmed by 5 bases and the J gene end by 8 bases; junction bases not matched to a gene: 8. The CDR3 is made up of 15 amino acids. Germline CDR1 PRHDT, CDR2 FYEKMQ (reference sequence). CDR3 region: CASSPQGARYSPLHF. CDR3 DNA: TGTGCCAGCAGCCCTCAGGGGGCGCGATATTCACCCCTCCACTTT.

Only a few counts were recorded for this clonotype. DNA for the CDR3: TGCGCCAGCAGCCAAGATAGGAGGGCTGGCTACACCTTC. Its protein product is CASSQDRRAGYTF. The V gene is TRBV4-1, the J gene TRBJ1-2; D gene ambiguous. Germline V gene sequence: CDR1 MGHRA, CDR2 YSYEKL. The germline V and J ends were trimmed by 0 bases and 7 bases, with 9 bases remaining between them. CDR3 length: 13 amino acids.

This clonotype was found a few times. The chain joins TRBV29-1 to TRBJ1-2; D call uncertain. Trimming left V 6 bases short and J 8 bases short, with 13 bases between. Germline values: CDR1 SQVTM, CDR2 ANQGSEA. The CDR3 is made up of 11 amino acids. This chain's CDR3 is CSVWSLPGYTF. The CDR3 coding sequence is TGCAGCGTGTGGTCCCTCCCCGGCTACACCTTC.

V is TRBV27 and J is TRBJ2-1; perhaps TRBD1 as D (5 bases). V shed 5 bases and J shed 4 bases, with 9 bases lying between them. This CDR3 comprises 13 residues. CDR1 and CDR2 (germline): MNHEY, SMNVEV (reference sequence). CDR3 in amino acids: CASSTNRYNEQFF. The DNA of the CDR3 is TGTGCCAGCAGTACGAACAGGTACAATGAGCAGTTCTTC.

The table lists this clonotype with a few counts. The chain combines TRBV5-6 with TRBJ1-2; D is unclear. Germline V CDR1 and CDR2: SGHDT, YYEEEE. This CDR3 has 16 residues. V lost 4 bases and J lost 5, with 21 bases in between. This CDR3 reads CASSPRGLLREYGYTF. Here the CDR3 DNA reads TGTGCCAGCAGCCCCCGCGGACTCCTTAGAGAGTATGGCTACACCTTC.

A few counts support this clonotype. The chain combines TRBV20-1 with TRBJ1-5, with D maybe TRBD1 (5 bases). In germline, CDR1 is DFQATT, CDR2 SNEGSKA (reference sequence). Trimming removed 6 bases from V and 1 base from J, with 13 bases in between. CDR3 length: 14 amino acids. The DNA for the CDR3 is TGCAGTGCCCTATGGGAGGGGAGCAATCAGCCCCAGCATTTT. Its protein is CSALWEGSNQPQHF.

This clonotype appeared a few times. The chain has TRBV6-5 and TRBJ1-2; D is possibly TRBD1 (6 bases). Trimming took off 1 base at V and 6 bases at J, with 15 bases between the two ends. The CDR3 is 15 residues long. Germline V CDR1 and CDR2: MNHEY, SVGAGI. The CDR3 protein is CASSYYLGGADGYTF. Written as DNA, the CDR3 is TGTGCCAGCAGTTACTACCTGGGGGGCGCCGATGGCTACACCTTC.

The genes are TRBV29-1 and TRBJ2-5; D gene ambiguous. Germline V lookup: CDR1 SQVTM, CDR2 ANQGSEA. The CDR3 extends over 15 amino acids. The V end lost 4 bases, the J end lost 4 bases, and 19 bases lay between the germline ends. In nucleotides, the CDR3 is TGCAGCGTTGGCTCTCGCACTACCCTCTCAGAGACCCAGTACTTC. Translation: CSVGSRTTLSETQYF.

This clonotype has just a few counts. The gene calls are TRBV4-2 and TRBJ2-3, with D maybe TRBD2 (6 bases). Trimming shortened V by 0 bases and J by 5 bases, and 15 bases separated the two germline ends. The CDR3 is made up of 16 amino acids. Germline CDR1 reads LGHNA; CDR2 reads YNFKEQ. CDR3 sequence: CASSQDPAGRRDTQYF. In DNA, the CDR3 is TGTGCCAGCAGCCAAGACCCAGCGGGCCGCCGAGATACGCAGTATTTT.

This rearrangement joins TRBV5-1 to TRBJ2-5, with D possibly TRBD2 on 5 matching bases. This CDR3 spans 15 amino acids. V lost 6 bases and J 3 bases, leaving 18 bases between the germline ends. Germline values: CDR1 SGHRS, CDR2 YFSETQ. The CDR3 is CASNLIGRPEETQYF. In DNA form, the CDR3 reads TGCGCCAGCAACTTAATAGGGAGACCAGAAGAGACCCAGTACTTC. The whole variable domain, filled in from reference TRBV5-1 and TRBJ2-5, reads KAGVTQTPRYLIKTRGQQVTLSCSPISGHRSVSWYQQTPGQGLQFLFEYFSETQRNKGNFPGRFSGRQFSNSRSEMNVSTLELGDSALYLCASNLIGRPEETQYFGPGTRLLVL.

The chain has TRBV2 and TRBJ2-5; D might be TRBD2 (5 bases). The V and J ends lost 6 bases and 3 bases respectively, with 14 bases between them. CDR3 length: 14 amino acids. Looked up from germline, CDR1 is SNHLY and CDR2 is FYNNEI. Here the CDR3 DNA reads TGTGCCAGCAGGGGAGAGGCCTATGAAGAGACCCAGTACTTC. Translated, it gives CASRGEAYEETQYF.

There are a few counts of this clonotype. CDR3 sequence (DNA): TGTGCCAGCAGTTGGGACAACCAGGAAAAACTGTTTTTT. Its translation: CASSWDNQEKLFF. V and J are TRBV12-3 or TRBV12-4 and TRBJ1-4, with a weak D call TRBD1 (6 bases). V lost 4 bases and J 8 bases, leaving 11 bases between the germline ends. This CDR3 is built from 13 residues.

In this sample, this clonotype turned up a few times. The rearrangement links TRBV7-8 to TRBJ2-3; perhaps TRBD2 as D (6 bases). V lost 4 bases and J 3 bases, leaving 26 bases between the germline ends. The V gene's germline CDR1 is SGHVS and CDR2 FQNEAQ. The CDR3 has 19 residues. CDR3 region: CASSSTTRPWEVETDTQYF. The CDR3, as DNA: TGTGCCAGCAGCTCCACCACCCGCCCTTGGGAGGTCGAAACAGATACGCAGTATTTT.

There are a few counts of this clonotype. The V call is TRBV29-1, the J call TRBJ1-2; D may be TRBD1 (5 bases). The ends were cut back, 7 bases at V and 7 bases at J, with 19 bases in the middle. CDR1 and CDR2 from the germline V gene are SQVTM and ANQGSEA. This CDR3 region has 13 residues. CDR3 in amino acids: CSAPGPLSSGYTF. CDR3 nucleotides: TGCAGCGCCCCGGGACCCCTCTCGAGTGGCTACACCTTC.

This clonotype was observed many times. This chain uses TRBV6-5 with TRBJ2-1, with D possibly called TRBD1 or TRBD2 (6 bases each). V was shortened by 0 bases and J by 7 bases, with 16 bases between the two germline ends. Per the germline V gene, CDR1 is MNHEY and CDR2 is SVGAGI. The CDR3 sequence is 16 residues long. CDR3 DNA: TGTGCCAGCAGTTACTCGACGGGGGCCTCCAGGAATGAGCAGTTCTTC. It codes for CASSYSTGASRNEQFF.

The V call is TRBV7-8, the J call TRBJ2-5, with 7 bases fitting TRBD2. Germline CDR1 is SGHVS and CDR2 is FQNEAQ. CDR3 length equals 15 residues. V lost 5 bases, J lost 3 bases, and 9 bases stayed unmatched. The CDR3 region has the DNA TGTGCCAGCAGCCCAGCGGGGACGGCCGAAGAGACCCAGTACTTC. Amino acid sequence: CASSPAGTAEETQYF.

The table lists this clonotype with a few counts. This chain links TRBV5-1 with TRBJ2-3, with D perhaps TRBD2 (6 bases). Germline CDR1 SGHRS, CDR2 YFSETQ. This CDR3 is 15 amino acids long. Trimming removed 4 bases at V and 4 bases at J, with 16 bases between. CDR3: CASSITAGGSDTQYF. In DNA form, the CDR3 reads TGCGCCAGCAGCATAACGGCTGGGGGGTCAGATACGCAGTATTTT.